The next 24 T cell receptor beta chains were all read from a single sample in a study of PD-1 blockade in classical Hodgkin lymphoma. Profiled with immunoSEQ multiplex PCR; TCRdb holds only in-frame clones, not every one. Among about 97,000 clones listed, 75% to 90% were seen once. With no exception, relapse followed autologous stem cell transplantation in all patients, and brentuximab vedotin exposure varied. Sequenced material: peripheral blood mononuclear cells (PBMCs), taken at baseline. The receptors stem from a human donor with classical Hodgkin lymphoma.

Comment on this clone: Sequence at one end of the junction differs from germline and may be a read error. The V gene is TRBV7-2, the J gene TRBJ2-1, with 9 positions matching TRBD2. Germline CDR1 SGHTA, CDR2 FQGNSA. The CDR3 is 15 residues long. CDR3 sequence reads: CASSLAGIDYNEQFF. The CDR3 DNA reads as TGTGCCAGCAGCCTAGCGGGAATCGACTACAATGAGCAGTTCTTC.

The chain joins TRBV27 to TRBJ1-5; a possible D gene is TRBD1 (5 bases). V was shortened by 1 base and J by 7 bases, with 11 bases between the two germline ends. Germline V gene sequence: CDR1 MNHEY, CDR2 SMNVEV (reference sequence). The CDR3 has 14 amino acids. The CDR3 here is CASSLLGVGQPQHF. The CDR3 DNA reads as TGTGCCAGCAGTTTATTGGGGGTCGGGCAGCCCCAGCATTTT.

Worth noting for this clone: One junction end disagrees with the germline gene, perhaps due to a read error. The CDR3 is CASSLDSFNEKLFF. DNA of the CDR3: TGTGCCAGCAGTTTAGACAGCTTTAATGAAAAACTGTTTTTT. The genes are TRBV7-6 and TRBJ1-4; maybe TRBD1 (5 bases). This CDR3 region has 14 residues. Germline V gene lookup returns CDR1 SGHVS and CDR2 FNYEAQ.

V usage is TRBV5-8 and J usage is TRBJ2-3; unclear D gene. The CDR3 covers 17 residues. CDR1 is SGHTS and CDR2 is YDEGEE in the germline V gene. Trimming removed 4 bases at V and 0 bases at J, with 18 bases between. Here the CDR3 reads CASSPDWGTASTDTQYF. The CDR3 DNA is TGTGCCAGCAGCCCGGATTGGGGAACGGCTAGCACAGATACGCAGTATTTT.

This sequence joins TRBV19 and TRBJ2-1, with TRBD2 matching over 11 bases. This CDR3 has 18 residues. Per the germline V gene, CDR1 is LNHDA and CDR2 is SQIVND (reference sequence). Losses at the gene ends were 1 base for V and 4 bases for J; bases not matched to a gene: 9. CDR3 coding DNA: TGTGCCAGTAGTATAGTGGGGGCCGGGACTAGCGGATACAATGAGCAGTTCTTC. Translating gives CASSIVGAGTSGYNEQFF.

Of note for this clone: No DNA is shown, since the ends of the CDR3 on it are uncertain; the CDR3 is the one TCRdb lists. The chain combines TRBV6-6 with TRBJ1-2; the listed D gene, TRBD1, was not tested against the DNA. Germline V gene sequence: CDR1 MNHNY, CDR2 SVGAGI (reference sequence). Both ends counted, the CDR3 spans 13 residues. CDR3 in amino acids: CASSSGQGYGYTF.

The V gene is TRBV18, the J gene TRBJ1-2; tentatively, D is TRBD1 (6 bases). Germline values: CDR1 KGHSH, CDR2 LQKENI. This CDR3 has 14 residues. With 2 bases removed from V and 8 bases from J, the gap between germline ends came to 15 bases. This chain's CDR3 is CASSPAIQGYGYTF. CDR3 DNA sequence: TGTGCCAGCTCACCAGCGATACAGGGTTACGGCTACACCTTC.

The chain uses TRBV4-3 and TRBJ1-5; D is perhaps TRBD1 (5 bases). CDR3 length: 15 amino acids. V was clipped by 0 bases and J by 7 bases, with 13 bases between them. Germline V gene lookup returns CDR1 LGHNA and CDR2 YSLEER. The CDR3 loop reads CASSQDVGGFQPQHF. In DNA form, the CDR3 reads TGCGCCAGCAGCCAAGATGTGGGGGGTTTCCAGCCCCAGCATTTT.

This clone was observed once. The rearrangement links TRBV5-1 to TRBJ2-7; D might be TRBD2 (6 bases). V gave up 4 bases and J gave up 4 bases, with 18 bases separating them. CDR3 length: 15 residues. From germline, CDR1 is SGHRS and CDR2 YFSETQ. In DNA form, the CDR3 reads TGCGCCAGCAGCAAGGCCGGGACTGAACATTACGAGCAGTACTTC. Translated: CASSKAGTEHYEQYF.

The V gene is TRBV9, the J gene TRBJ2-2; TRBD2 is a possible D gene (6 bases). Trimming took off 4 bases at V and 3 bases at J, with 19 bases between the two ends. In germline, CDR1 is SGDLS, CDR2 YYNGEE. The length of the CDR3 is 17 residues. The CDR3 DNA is TGTGCCAGCAGCTCCAATACGGGACTCCCAGACACCGGGGAGCTGTTTTTT. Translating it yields CASSSNTGLPDTGELFF.

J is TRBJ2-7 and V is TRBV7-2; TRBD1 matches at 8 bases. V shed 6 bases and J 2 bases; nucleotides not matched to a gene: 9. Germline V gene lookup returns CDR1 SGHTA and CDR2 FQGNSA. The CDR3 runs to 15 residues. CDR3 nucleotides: TGTGCCAGCAGACCGGGGACAGGCGTTACCTACGAGCAGTACTTC. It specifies CASRPGTGVTYEQYF.

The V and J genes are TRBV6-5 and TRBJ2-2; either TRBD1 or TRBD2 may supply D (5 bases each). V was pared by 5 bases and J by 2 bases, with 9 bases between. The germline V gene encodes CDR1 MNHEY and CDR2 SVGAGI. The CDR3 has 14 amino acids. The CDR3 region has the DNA TGTGCCAGCAGTCGGGACGGCAACACCGGGGAGCTGTTTTTT. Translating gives CASSRDGNTGELFF.

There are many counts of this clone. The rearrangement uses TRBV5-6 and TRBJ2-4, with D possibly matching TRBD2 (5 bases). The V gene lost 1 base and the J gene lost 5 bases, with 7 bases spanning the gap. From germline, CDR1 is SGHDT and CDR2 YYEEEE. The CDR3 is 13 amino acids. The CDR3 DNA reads TGTGCCAGCAGCTTGACTAGGGAAAACATTCAGTACTTC. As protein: CASSLTRENIQYF. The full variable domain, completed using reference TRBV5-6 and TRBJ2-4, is DAGVTQSPTHLIKTRGQQVTLRCSPKSGHDTVSWYQQALGQGPQFIFQYYEEEERQRGNFPDRFSGHQFPNYSSELNVNALLLGDSALYLCASSLTRENIQYFGAGTRLSVL.

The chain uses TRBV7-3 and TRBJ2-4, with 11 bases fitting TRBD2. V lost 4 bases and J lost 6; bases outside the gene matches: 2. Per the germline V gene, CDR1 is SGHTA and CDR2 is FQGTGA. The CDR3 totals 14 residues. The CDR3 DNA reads TGTGCCAGCAGCTCGGGGACTAGCGGAAACATTCAGTACTTC. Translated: CASSSGTSGNIQYF.

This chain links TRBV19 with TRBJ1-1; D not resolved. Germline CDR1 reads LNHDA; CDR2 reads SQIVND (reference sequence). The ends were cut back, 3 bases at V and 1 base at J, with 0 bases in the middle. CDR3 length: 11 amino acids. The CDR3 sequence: CASSMNTEAFF. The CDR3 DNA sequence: TGTGCCAGTAGTATGAACACTGAAGCTTTCTTT.

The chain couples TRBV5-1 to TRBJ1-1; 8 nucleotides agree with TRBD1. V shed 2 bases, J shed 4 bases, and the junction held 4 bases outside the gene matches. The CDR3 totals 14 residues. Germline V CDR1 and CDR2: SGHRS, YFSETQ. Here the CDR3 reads CASSFQGAGTEAFF. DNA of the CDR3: TGCGCCAGCAGCTTCCAGGGGGCAGGCACTGAAGCTTTCTTT.

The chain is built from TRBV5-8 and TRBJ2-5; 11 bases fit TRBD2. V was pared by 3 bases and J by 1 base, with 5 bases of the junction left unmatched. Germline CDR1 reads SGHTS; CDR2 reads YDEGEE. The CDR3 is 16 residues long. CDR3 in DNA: TGTGCCAGCAGCTCCGGACTAGCGGGTCTCCAAGAGACCCAGTACTTC. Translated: CASSSGLAGLQETQYF. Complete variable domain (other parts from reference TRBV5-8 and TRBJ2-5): EAGVTQSPTHLIKTRGQQATLRCSPISGHTSVYWYQQALGLGLQFLLWYDEGEERNRGNFPPRFSGRQFPNYSSELNVNALELEDSALYLCASSSGLAGLQETQYFGPGTRLLVL.

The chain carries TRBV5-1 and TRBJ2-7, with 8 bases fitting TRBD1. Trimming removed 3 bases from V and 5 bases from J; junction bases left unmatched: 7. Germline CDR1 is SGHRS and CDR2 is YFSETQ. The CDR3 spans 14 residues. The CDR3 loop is CASSSGQGYDEQYF. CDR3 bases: TGCGCCAGCAGCTCTGGACAGGGATACGACGAGCAGTACTTC.

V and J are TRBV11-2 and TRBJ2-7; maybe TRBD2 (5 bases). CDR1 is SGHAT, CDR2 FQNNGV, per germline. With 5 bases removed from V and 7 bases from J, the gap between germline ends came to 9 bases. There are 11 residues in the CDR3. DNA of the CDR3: TGTGCCAGCAGCACCACTAGAGAGCAGTACTTC. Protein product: CASSTTREQYF.

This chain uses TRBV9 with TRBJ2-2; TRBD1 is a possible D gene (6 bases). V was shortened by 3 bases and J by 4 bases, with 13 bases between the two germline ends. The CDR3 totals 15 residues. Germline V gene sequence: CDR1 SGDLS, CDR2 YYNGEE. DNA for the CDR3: TGTGCCAGCAGCGGTGGGGGCCTCCCCACCGGGGAGCTGTTTTTT. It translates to CASSGGGLPTGELFF.

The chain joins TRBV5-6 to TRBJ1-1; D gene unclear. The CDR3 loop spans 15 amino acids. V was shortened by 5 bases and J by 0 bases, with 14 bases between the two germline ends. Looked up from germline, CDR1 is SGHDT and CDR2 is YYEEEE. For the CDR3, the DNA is TGTGCCAGCAGTTCCCCGGTCAGCTTGAACACTGAAGCTTTCTTT. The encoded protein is CASSSPVSLNTEAFF.

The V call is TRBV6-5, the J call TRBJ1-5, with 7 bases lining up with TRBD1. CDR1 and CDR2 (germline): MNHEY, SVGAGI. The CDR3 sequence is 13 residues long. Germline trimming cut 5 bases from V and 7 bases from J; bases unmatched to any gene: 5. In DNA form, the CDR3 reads TGTGCCAGCAGTCCGACAGGGTACCAGCCCCAGCATTTT. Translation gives CASSPTGYQPQHF.

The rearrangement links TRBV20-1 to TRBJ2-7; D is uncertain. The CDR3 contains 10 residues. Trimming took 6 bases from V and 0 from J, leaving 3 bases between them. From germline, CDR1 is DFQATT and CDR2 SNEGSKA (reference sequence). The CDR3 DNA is TGCAGTGCCTCCTCCTACGAGCAGTACTTC. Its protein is CSASSYEQYF.

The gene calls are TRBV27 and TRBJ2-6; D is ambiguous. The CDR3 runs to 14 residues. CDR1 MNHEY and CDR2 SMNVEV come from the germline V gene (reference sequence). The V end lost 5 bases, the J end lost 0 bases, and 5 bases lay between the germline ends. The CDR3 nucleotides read TGTGCCAGCAGTACCCGCTCTGGGGCCAACGTCCTGACTTTC. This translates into CASSTRSGANVLTF.